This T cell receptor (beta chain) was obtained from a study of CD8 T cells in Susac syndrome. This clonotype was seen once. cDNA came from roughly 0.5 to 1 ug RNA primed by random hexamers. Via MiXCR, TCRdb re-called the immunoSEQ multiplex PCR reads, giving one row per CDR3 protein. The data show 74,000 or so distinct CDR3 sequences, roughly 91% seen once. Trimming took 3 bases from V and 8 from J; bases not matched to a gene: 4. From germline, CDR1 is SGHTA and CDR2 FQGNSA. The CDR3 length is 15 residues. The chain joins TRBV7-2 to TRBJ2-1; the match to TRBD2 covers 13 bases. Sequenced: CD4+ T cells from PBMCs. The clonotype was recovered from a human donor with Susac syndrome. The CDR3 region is CASSFRTSGSYEQFF. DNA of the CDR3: TGTGCCAGCAGCTTCCGGACTAGCGGGAGCTATGAGCAGTTCTTC.